The clone carrying this T cell receptor beta chain was observed a few times. The sample comes from a study of OX40 agonist ivuxolimab in advanced cancers. TCRdb's copy holds only in-frame clones and misses some; the assay was immunoSEQ multiplex PCR. The sample yields 65,000 to 90,000 clones, 75% to 90% seen once. Germline V gives CDR1 MNHEY, CDR2 SMNVEV (reference sequence). The CDR3 loop spans 12 amino acids. Between the trimmed V and J ends, which lost 8 bases and 0 bases, there was a span of 8 bases. Autoimmune disease history or systemic immunosuppression led to patients being barred. This TCR derives from an adult with an advanced solid tumor such as melanoma, head and neck, liver or kidney cancer. This material consisted of CD4+ or CD8+ T cells sorted from blood, taken in a trial of the OX40 agonist ivuxolimab. This chain uses TRBV27 with TRBJ2-7; D is ambiguous. DNA for the CDR3: TGTGCCAGCTATAGGAGCTCCTACGAGCAGTACTTC. Its protein product is CASYRSSYEQYF.